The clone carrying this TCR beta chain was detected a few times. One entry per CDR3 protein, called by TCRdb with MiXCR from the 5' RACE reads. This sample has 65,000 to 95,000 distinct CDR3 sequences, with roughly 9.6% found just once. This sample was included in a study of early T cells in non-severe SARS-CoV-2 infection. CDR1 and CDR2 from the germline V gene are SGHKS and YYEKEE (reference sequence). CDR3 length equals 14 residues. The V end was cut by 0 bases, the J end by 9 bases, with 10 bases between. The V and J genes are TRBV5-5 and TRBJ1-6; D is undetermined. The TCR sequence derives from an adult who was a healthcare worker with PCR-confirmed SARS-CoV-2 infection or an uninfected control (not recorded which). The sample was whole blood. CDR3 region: CASSLGGPGSPLHF. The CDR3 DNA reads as TGTGCCAGCAGCTTGGGTGGGCCTGGTTCACCCCTCCACTTT.